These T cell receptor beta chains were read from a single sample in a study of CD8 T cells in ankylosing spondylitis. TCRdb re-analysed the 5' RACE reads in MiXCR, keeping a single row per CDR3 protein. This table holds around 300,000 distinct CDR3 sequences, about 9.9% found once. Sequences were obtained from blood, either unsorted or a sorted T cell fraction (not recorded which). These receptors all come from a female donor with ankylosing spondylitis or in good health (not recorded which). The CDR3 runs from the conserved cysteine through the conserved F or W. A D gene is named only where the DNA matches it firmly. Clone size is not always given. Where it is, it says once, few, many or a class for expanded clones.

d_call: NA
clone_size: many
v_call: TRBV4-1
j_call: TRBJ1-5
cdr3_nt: TGCGCCAGCAGCCAAGAGGGAATAGGCAATCAGCCCCAGCATTTT
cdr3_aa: CASSQEGIGNQPQHF

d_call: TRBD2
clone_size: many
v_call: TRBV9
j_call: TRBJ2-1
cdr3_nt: TGTGCCAGCAGCGTAGATGAGCGGGGGGGGTACAATGAGCAGTTCTTC
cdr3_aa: CASSVDERGGYNEQFF

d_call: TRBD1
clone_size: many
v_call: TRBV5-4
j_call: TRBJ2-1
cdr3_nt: TGTGCCAGCAGCCCTCGGGACAGAGAGTACAATGAGCAGTTCTTC
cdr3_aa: CASSPRDREYNEQFF

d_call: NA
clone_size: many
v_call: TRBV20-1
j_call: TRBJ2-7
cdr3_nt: TGCAGTGCTAGATGGGGGGCGGACTACGAGCAGTACTTC
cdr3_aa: CSARWGADYEQYF

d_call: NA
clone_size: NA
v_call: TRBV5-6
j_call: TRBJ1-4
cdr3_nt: TGTGCCAGCAACCTGAGGAGGTGGAGCAATGAAAAACTGTTTTTT
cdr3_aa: CASNLRRWSNEKLFF

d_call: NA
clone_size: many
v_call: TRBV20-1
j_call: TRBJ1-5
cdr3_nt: TGCAGTGCAACCCCCCCGGGGGTGGGCAATCAGCCCCAGCATTTT
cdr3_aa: CSATPPGVGNQPQHF

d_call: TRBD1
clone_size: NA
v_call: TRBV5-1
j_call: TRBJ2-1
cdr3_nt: TGCGCCAGCAGCTCGACCCCAGGGGGCAATGAGCAGTTCTTC
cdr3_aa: CASSSTPGGNEQFF

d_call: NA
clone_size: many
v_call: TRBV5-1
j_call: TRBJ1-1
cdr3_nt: TGCGCCAGCAGCTTGGCCCAATCAGACATGAACACTGAAGCTTTCTTT
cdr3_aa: CASSLAQSDMNTEAFF

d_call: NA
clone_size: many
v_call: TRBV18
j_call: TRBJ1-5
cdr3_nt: TGTGCCAGCTCACCACAGCGAACCCTCAATCAGCCCCAGCATTTT
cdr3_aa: CASSPQRTLNQPQHF

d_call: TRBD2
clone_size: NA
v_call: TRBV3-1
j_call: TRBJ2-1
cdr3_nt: TGTACCTGCAGTCAAAACATAGCCGGGACTAGCGGTTACAATGAGCAGTTCTTC
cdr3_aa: CTCSQNIAGTSGYNEQFF

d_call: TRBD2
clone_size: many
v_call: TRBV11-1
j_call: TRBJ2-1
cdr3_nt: TGTGCCAGCAGCTTAGACCCCGTAGCGGGAGGGCCAAGGAATGAGCAGTTCTTC
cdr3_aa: CASSLDPVAGGPRNEQFF

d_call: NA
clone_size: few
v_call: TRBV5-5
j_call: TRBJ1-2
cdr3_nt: TGTGCCAGCAGCTTGGTCTTACAAGGTCACACAACAATCTATGGCTACACCTTC
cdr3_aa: CASSLVLQGHTTIYGYTF

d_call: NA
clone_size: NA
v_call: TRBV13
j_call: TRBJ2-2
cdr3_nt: TGTGCCAGCAGCCCCGAGGGCCTTCCGCCCACCGGGGAGCTGTTTTTT
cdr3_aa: CASSPEGLPPTGELFF

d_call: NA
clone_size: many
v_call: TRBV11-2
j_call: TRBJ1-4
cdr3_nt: TGTGCCAGCAGCCCGCGTTTTGGGGCCCCCGGTCACGGACTGTTTTTT
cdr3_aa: CASSPRFGAPGHGLFF

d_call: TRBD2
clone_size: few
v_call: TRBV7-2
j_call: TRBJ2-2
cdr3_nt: TGTGCCAGCAGCACCTTTGGGACTAGTTCCACCGGGGAGCTGTTTTTT
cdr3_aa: CASSTFGTSSTGELFF

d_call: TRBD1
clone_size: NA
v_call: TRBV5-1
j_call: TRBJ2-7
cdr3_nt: TGCGCCAGCAGCTTAGTAACAGGGGGACTCGAGCAGTACTTC
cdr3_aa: CASSLVTGGLEQYF

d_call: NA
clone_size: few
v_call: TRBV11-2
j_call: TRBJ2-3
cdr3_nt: TGTGCCAGCAGCTCTCGGGGCGCAGGAGATACGCAGTATTTT
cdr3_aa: CASSSRGAGDTQYF

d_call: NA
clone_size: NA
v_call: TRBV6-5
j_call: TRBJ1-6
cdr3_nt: TGTGCCAGCAGTTACTCGCTCGGGTTAAGCGGCTCCTATAATTCACCCCTCCACTTT
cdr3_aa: CASSYSLGLSGSYNSPLHF

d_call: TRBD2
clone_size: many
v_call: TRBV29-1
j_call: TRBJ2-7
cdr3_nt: TGCAGCGGATCGAGCGGGAGGGCCTACGAGCAGTACTTC
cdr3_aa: CSGSSGRAYEQYF

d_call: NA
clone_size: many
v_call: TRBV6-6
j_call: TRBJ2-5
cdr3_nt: TGTGCCAGCAGTGAGACGGAGGATCGATACTTC
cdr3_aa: CASSETEDRYF

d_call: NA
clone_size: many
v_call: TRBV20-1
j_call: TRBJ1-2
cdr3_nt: TGCAGTGCTCAAGAGCCGGCAGGGGCAAGTGGCTACACCTTC
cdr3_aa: CSAQEPAGASGYTF

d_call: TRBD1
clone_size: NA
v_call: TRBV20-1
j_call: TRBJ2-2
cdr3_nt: TGCAGTGCTAGTGATCTAGGACAGGGCAACACCGGGGAGCTGTTTTTT
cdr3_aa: CSASDLGQGNTGELFF

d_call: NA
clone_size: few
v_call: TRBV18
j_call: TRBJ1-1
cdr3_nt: TGTGCCAGCTCGGGCGGTCAGTCCATTATCACTGAAGCTTTCTTT
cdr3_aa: CASSGGQSIITEAFF

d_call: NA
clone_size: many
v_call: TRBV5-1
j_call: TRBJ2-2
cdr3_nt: TGCGCCAGCAGCTTGGATCTCCGAGGGGCCGGGGAGCTGTTTTTT
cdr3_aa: CASSLDLRGAGELFF

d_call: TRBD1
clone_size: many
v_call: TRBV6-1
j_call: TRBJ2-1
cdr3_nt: TGTGCCAGCAGTCGAGGACAGGGTGCCGGCAATGAGCAGTTCTTC
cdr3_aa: CASSRGQGAGNEQFF

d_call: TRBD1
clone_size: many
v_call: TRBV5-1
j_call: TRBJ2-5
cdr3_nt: TGCGCCAGCAGCCTGGAGGGACAGGGAAAAGAGACCCAGTACTTC
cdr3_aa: CASSLEGQGKETQYF

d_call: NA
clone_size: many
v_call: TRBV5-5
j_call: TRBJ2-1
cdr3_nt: TGTGCCAGCAGCTTAGGTGGGGGGAGCAATGAGCAGTTCTTC
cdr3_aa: CASSLGGGSNEQFF

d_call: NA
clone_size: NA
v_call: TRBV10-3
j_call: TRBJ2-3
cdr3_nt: TGTGCCATCACTGAGGGGGTTACCACAGATACGCAGTATTTT
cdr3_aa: CAITEGVTTDTQYF

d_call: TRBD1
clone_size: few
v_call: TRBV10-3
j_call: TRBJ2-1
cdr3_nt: TGTGCCATCAGGCCGAATTTAGACAGGGGGTCCTACAATGAGCAGTTCTTC
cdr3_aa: CAIRPNLDRGSYNEQFF

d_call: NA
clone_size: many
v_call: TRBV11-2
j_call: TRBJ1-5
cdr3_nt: TGTGCCAGCAGCCTCGAGGGACGGCGGGTATGGAGTAGCAATCAGCCCCAGCATTTT
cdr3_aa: CASSLEGRRVWSSNQPQHF

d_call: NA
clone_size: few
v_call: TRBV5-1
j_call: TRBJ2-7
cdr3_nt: TGCGCCAGCAGCTTGGTAGCAGGAGAGACCTACGAGCAGTACTTC
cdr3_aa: CASSLVAGETYEQYF

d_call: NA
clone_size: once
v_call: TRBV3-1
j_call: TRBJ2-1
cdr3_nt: TGTGCCAGCAGCCAAGGGAAACAGGGAAGTTCCTACAATGAGCAGTTCTTC
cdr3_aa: CASSQGKQGSSYNEQFF

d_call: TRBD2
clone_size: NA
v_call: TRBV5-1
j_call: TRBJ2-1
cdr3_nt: TGCGCCAGCAGCTTTCTGACTAGCGGGGCCTACAATGAGCAGTTCTTC
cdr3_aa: CASSFLTSGAYNEQFF

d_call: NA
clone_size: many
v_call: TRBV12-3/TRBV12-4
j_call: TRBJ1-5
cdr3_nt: TGTGCCAGCAGTTTTATGATAGCAGGCAATCAGCCCCAGCATTTT
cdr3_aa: CASSFMIAGNQPQHF

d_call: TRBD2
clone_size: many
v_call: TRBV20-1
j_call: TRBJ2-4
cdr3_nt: TGCAGTGCTGCTAGCGGGACGGACATCATTCAGTACTTC
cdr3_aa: CSAASGTDIIQYF

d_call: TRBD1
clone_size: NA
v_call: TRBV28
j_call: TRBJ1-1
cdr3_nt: TGTGCCAGCAGCACAGGGGGCCTCAACACTGAAGCTTTCTTT
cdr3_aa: CASSTGGLNTEAFF

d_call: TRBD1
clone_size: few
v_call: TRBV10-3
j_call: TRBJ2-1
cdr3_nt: TGTGCCATCAGTGAGTCGACCCAGGGGGCTTTGGATGAGCAGTTCTTC
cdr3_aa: CAISESTQGALDEQFF

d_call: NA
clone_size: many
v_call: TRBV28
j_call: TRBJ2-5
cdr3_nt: TGTGCCAGCAGTTTCCCGCTCCGGGAGACCCAGTACTTC
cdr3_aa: CASSFPLRETQYF

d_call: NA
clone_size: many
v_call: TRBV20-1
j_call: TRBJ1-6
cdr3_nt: TGCAGTGCTAGAGCAAGCCAGACCTCGGGTCGGGCACCCCTCCACTTT
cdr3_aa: CSARASQTSGRAPLHF

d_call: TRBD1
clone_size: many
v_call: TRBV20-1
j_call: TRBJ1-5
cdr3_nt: TGCAGTGCTCGGTCATTGGCCGGACAGGGGACTTCCAATCAGCCCCAGCATTTT
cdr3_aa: CSARSLAGQGTSNQPQHF

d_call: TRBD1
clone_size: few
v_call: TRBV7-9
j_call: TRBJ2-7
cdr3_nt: TGTGCCAGCAGCTCCTGGGACAGCCGCTTTAGCTACGAGCAGTACTTC
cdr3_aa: CASSSWDSRFSYEQYF

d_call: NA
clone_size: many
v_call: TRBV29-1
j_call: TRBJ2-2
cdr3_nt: TGCAGCGTCGCCGGGGGCCCGAACACCGGGGAGCTGTTTTTT
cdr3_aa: CSVAGGPNTGELFF

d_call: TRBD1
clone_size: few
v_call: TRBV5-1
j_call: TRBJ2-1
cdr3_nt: TGCGCCAGCAGCACTGATGGACAGGGGGCCTACAATGAGCAGTTCTTC
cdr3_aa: CASSTDGQGAYNEQFF

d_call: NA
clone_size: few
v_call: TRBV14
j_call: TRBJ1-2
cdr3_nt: TGTGCCAGCAGCCACCAACGGGACGACGGCTACACCTTC
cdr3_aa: CASSHQRDDGYTF

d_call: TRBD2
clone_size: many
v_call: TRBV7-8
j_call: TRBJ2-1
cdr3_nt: TGTGCCAGCAGCTTACGCGGGGGGTCCTACAATGAGCAGTTCTTC
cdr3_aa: CASSLRGGSYNEQFF

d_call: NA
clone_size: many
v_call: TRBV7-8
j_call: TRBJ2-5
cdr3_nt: TGTGCCAGCAGCCCCATCGGAGGGAACGGAATCCAGTACTTC
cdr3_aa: CASSPIGGNGIQYF

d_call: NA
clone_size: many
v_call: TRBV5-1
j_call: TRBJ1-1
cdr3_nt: TGCGCCAGCCGAGATACGCCGGACAGAAACACTGAAGCTTTCTTT
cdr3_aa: CASRDTPDRNTEAFF

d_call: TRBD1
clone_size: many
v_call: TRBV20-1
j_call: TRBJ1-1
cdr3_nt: TGCAGTGCCAATCAACAGGGGACTGAAGCTTTCTTT
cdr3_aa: CSANQQGTEAFF

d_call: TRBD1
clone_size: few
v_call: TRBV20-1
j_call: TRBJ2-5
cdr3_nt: TGCAGTGCTTCTCAGGGGGCTGTAGAGACCCAGTACTTC
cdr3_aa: CSASQGAVETQYF